The TCR beta chain described here comes from a study of patients and donors after allogeneic stem cell transplantation. TCRdb processed the RT-PCR reads anew with MiXCR; each CDR3 protein has one entry. The profile covers hundreds of thousands of distinct CDR3 sequences, with approximately 16% appearing a single time and just over 7% taken by the ten largest. The material sequenced was blood, either unsorted or a sorted T cell fraction (not recorded which). This receptor was obtained from a human donor who was either an allogeneic HSCT recipient or a stem cell or donor lymphocyte infusion donor (not recorded which). It is not recorded whose cells these are; they may come from a transplant donor.

DNA of the CDR3: TGTGCCAGCAGCTTAGCCTGGCAGGGTGTGGGTGGCTACACCTTC. This codes for CASSLAWQGVGGYTF. This sequence joins TRBV7-2 and TRBJ1-2, with D perhaps matching TRBD1 (5 bases). There are 15 residues in the CDR3. Germline V gene lookup returns CDR1 SGHTA and CDR2 FQGNSA. Deletions cut 0 bases from V and 7 bases from J, with 15 bases between.